Each of the 14 T cell receptor beta chains below was sequenced from the same sample in a study of OX40 agonist ivuxolimab in advanced cancers. This table comes from immunoSEQ multiplex PCR, and its TCRdb copy is limited to in-frame clones, with some not included. Of 50,000 to 65,000 clones listed, roughly four fifths are singletons. Here the sequenced sample was CD4+ or CD8+ T cells sorted from blood, taken in a trial of the OX40 agonist ivuxolimab. These TCRs come from an adult with an advanced solid tumor such as melanoma, head and neck, liver or kidney cancer.

The V call is TRBV19, the J call TRBJ2-1; no firm D call. Germline lookup yields CDR1 LNHDA and CDR2 SQIVND (reference sequence). This CDR3 contains 13 residues. Trimming pared 3 bases from V and 5 bases from J, leaving 8 bases between. The CDR3 nucleotides are TGTGCCAGTAGTATTTGGGCAGACAATGAGCAGTTCTTC. It specifies CASSIWADNEQFF.

The CDR3 DNA sequence: TGTGCCAGCAGCTTCGGTTGGCCTGACAGGCGGTTTAACACCGGGGAGCTGTTTTTT. Translating gives CASSFGWPDRRFNTGELFF. The J gene is TRBJ2-2, the V gene TRBV5-8; TRBD1 is a possible D gene (6 bases). Germline lookup yields CDR1 SGHTS and CDR2 YDEGEE. The CDR3 extends over 19 amino acids. The ends were cut back, 2 bases at V and 2 bases at J, with 22 bases in the middle. Full variable domain (remainder filled in from reference TRBV5-8 and TRBJ2-2): EAGVTQSPTHLIKTRGQQATLRCSPISGHTSVYWYQQALGLGLQFLLWYDEGEERNRGNFPPRFSGRQFPNYSSELNVNALELEDSALYLCASSFGWPDRRFNTGELFFGEGSRLTVL.

This clone is medium-sized by share. The chain recombines TRBV18 with TRBJ2-2; D may be TRBD2 (6 bases). The V and J ends lost 3 bases and 6 bases respectively, with 11 bases between them. Germline CDR1 is KGHSH and CDR2 is LQKENI. The CDR3 is made up of 14 amino acids. The CDR3 is CASSPLGGSGELFF. The DNA of the CDR3 is TGTGCCAGCTCACCCCTTGGGGGGTCCGGGGAGCTGTTTTTT.

The rearrangement uses TRBV6-1 and TRBJ2-7; 9 positions match TRBD2. Trimming took 8 bases from V and 2 from J; bases not matched to a gene: 7. Germline V CDR1 and CDR2: MNHNS, SASEGT. There are 14 residues in the CDR3. The CDR3 DNA reads TGTGCCAGCTCCGAAGGCGGGGGGGCCTACGAGCAGTACTTC. This sequence encodes CASSEGGGAYEQYF.

The chain uses TRBV7-9 and TRBJ2-5; D is unclear. Germline assignment: CDR1 SEHNR and CDR2 FQNEAQ (reference sequence). The CDR3 length is 11 residues. The V end was cut by 7 bases, the J end by 5 bases, with 8 bases between. CDR3 nucleotides: TGTGCCAGCAATTCGATGGAGACCCAGTACTTC. It yields the protein CASNSMETQYF.

V is TRBV6-1 and J is TRBJ2-7; D remains unclear. V was shortened by 10 bases and J by 7 bases, with 17 bases between the two germline ends. This CDR3 is 12 amino acids long. CDR1 and CDR2 (germline): MNHNS, SASEGT. The CDR3: CAIRAGPREQYF. The CDR3 coding sequence is TGTGCCATCCGGGCCGGGCCACGGGAGCAGTACTTC.

This chain links TRBV27 with TRBJ1-4; possible D gene TRBD1, 6 bases. Germline loops: CDR1 MNHEY, CDR2 SMNVEV (reference sequence). The CDR3 totals 16 residues. Deletions cut 2 bases from V and 6 bases from J, with 16 bases between. CDR3 protein: CASSLNNNRVDEKLFF. CDR3 DNA sequence: TGTGCCAGCAGTTTAAATAATAACAGGGTGGATGAAAAACTGTTTTTT.

This clone has a single count. The chain is built from TRBV5-8 and TRBJ1-4; D is unresolved. The CDR3 is 14 residues long. CDR1 is SGHTS, CDR2 YDEGEE, per germline. V gave up 4 bases and J gave up 1 base, with 8 bases separating them. DNA for the CDR3: TGTGCCAGCAGCCTGGACGGAACTAATGAAAAACTGTTTTTT. This translates into CASSLDGTNEKLFF.

This rearrangement joins TRBV5-1 to TRBJ1-1; D gene ambiguous. There are 14 residues in the CDR3. Germline assignment: CDR1 SGHRS and CDR2 YFSETQ. V was trimmed by 1 base and J by 0 bases, leaving 7 bases between them. The chain's CDR3 is CASSLYSMNTEAFF. CDR3 nucleotides: TGCGCCAGCAGCTTGTACAGCATGAACACTGAAGCTTTCTTT. The whole variable domain, remainder taken from reference TRBV5-1 and TRBJ1-1, is KAGVTQTPRYLIKTRGQQVTLSCSPISGHRSVSWYQQTPGQGLQFLFEYFSETQRNKGNFPGRFSGRQFSNSRSEMNVSTLELGDSALYLCASSLYSMNTEAFFGQGTRLTVV.

This chain connects TRBV19 to TRBJ2-1; TRBD1 matches at 12 bases. V was pared by 4 bases and J by 9 bases, with 10 bases of the junction left unmatched. Per the germline V gene, CDR1 is LNHDA and CDR2 is SQIVND (reference sequence). The CDR3 is made up of 16 amino acids. The CDR3 DNA is TGTGCCAGTAGTACCTTGTTGGGACAGGGGGCGGGTGAGCAGTTCTTC. Its translation: CASSTLLGQGAGEQFF.

CDR3 nucleotides: TGTGCCAGCAGCCCGCGGACTAGCGGTACAGGAAATGAGCAGTTCTTC. This sequence encodes CASSPRTSGTGNEQFF. The chain employs TRBV4-2 and TRBJ2-1; 10 nucleotides agree with TRBD2. The CDR3 has 16 amino acids. J was trimmed by 7 bases and V by 4 bases; bases with no gene match: 10. Germline lookup yields CDR1 LGHNA and CDR2 YNFKEQ.

The chain recombines TRBV10-3 with TRBJ1-3; no firm D call. Germline values: CDR1 ENHRY, CDR2 SYGVKD. The length of the CDR3 is 16 residues. Between the trimmed V and J ends, which lost 5 bases and 1 base, there was a span of 15 bases. The CDR3 is CAISRGGLQSGNTIYF. The CDR3 DNA reads TGTGCCATCAGTAGAGGAGGGTTACAGTCTGGAAACACCATATATTTT.

This rearrangement joins TRBV4-2 to TRBJ1-5; TRBD1 matches 9 bases. Per the germline V gene, CDR1 is LGHNA and CDR2 is YNFKEQ. The length of the CDR3 is 15 residues. V dropped 4 bases and J dropped 4; count of bases not matched to a gene: 5. The CDR3 sequence is CASSPSQGANQPQHF. The DNA of the CDR3 is TGTGCCAGCAGCCCCTCACAGGGGGCTAATCAGCCCCAGCATTTT.

V and J are TRBV23-1 and TRBJ2-7; a weak D match, TRBD2 (6 bases). TRBV23-1 is reported as an ORF; its role is uncertain. The CDR3 loop spans 15 amino acids. V dropped 3 bases and J dropped 3 bases, with 15 bases sitting between them. The CDR3 DNA follows: TGCGCCAGCAGTCAGGACCCTGGAGGGATCTACGAGCAGTACTTC. Residues: CASSQDPGGIYEQYF.